This TCR beta chain emerged from a study of cytomegalovirus exposure and HLA in healthy donors. The overall study: Genotyping showed 70% to 90% of hundreds of donors falling in the Caucasian-associated ancestry cluster.

Looked up from germline, CDR1 is SGHVS and CDR2 is FQNEAQ. The CDR3 has 14 residues. V shed 5 bases, J shed 7 bases, and the junction held 3 bases outside the gene matches. Findings and limits, study-wide: The study had only CMV serostatus as immune exposure information. Several top significant clusters appeared, in a later analysis, to be linked to common viral pathogens. TCR beta sequences numbering about 17,000 were associated with HLA alleles at 0.05 false discovery rate in a later analysis.

Points on this clone: Its antigen is not identified.

The PCR had 60 Vbeta and 13 Jbeta primers. Sequencing used immunoSEQ multiplex PCR; TCRdb keeps in-frame clones, though not all of them. The sample has about 88,000 clones; 77% are singletons. J is TRBJ1-6 and V is TRBV7-8, with 9 nucleotides matching TRBD1. The specimen was PBMCs. This TCR came from a woman between 35 and 50 years old in good health and CMV-seronegative. The CDR3 region is CASSLDRGNSPLHF. The CDR3 DNA reads TGTGCCAGCAGCCTCGACAGGGGGAATTCACCCCTCCACTTT.